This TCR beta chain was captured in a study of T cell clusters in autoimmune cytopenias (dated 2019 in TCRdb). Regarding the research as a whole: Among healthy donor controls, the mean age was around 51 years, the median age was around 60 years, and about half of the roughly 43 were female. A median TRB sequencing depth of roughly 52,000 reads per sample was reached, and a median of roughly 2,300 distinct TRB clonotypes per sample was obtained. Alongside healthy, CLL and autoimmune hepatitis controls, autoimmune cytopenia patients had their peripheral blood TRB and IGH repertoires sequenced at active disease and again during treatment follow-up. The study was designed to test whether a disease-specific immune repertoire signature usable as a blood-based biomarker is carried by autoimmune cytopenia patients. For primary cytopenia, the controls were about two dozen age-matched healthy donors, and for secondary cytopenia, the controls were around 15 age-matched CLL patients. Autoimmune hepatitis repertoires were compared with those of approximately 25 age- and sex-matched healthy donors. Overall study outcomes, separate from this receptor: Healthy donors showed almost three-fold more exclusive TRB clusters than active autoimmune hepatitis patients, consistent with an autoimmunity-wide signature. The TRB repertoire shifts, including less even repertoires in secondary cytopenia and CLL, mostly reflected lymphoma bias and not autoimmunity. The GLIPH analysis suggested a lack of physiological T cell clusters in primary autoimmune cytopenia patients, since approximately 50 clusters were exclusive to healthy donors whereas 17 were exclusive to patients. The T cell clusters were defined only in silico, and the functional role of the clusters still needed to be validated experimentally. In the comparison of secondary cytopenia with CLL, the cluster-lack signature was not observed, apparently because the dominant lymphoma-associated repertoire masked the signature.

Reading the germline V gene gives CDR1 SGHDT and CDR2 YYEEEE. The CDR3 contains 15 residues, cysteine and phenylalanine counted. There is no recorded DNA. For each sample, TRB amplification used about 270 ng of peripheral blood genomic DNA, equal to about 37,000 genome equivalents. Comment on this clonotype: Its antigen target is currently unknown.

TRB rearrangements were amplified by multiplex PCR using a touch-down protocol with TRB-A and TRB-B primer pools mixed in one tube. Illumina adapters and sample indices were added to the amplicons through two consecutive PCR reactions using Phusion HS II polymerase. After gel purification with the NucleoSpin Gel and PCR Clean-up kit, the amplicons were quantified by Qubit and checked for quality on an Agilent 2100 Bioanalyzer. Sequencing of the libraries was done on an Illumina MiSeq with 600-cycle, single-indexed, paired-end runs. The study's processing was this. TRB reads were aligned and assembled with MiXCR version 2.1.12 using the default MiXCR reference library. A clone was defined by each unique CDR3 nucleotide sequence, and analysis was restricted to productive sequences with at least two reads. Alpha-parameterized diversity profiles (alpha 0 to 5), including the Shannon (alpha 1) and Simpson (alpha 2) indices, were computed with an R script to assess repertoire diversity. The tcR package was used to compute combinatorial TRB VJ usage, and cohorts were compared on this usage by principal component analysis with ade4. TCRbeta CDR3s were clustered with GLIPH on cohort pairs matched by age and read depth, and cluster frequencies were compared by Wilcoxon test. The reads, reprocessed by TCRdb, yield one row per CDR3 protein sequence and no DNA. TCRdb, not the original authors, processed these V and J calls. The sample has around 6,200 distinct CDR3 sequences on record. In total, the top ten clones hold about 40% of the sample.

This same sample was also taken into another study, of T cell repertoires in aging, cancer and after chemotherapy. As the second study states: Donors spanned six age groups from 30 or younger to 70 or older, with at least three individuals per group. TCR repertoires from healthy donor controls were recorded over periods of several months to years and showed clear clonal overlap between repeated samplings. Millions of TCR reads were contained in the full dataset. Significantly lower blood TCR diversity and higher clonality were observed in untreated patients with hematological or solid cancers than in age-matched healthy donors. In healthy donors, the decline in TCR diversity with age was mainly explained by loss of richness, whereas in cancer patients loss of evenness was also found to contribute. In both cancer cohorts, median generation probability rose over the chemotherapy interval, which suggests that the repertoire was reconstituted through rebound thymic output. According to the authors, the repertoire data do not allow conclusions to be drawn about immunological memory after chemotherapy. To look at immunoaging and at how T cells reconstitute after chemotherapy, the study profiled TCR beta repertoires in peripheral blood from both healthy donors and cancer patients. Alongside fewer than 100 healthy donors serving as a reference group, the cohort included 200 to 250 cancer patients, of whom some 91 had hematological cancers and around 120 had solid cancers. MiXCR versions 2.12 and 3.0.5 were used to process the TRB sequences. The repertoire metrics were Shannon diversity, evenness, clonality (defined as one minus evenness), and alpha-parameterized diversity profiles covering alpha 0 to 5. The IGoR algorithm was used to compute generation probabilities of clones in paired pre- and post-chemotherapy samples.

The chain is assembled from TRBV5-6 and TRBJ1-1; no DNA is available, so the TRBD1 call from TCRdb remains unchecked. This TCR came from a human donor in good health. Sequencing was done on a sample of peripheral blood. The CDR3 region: CASSPKTGEGTEAFF.